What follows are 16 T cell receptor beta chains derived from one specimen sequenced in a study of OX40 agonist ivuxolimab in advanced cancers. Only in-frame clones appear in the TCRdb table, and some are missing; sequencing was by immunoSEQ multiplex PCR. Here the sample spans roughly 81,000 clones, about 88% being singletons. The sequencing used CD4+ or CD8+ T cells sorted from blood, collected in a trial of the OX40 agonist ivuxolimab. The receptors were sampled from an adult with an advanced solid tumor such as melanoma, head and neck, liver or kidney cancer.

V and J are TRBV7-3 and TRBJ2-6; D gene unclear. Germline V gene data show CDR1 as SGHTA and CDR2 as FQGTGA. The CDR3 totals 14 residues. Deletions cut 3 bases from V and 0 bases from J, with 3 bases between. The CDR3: CASSLGSGANVLTF. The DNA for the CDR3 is TGTGCCAGCAGCTTGGGCTCTGGGGCCAACGTCCTGACTTTC. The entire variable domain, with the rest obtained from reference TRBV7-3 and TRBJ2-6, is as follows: GAGVSQTPSNKVTEKGKYVELRCDPISGHTALYWYRQSLGQGPEFLIYFQGTGAADDSGLPNDRFFAVRPEGSVSTLKIQRTERGDSAVYLCASSLGSGANVLTFGAGSRLTVL.

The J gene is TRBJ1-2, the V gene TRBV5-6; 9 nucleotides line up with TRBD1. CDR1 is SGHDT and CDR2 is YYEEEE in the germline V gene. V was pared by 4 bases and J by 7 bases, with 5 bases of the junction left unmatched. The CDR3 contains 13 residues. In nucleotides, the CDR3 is TGTGCCAGCAGCAAACAGGGGGCGAGTGGCTACACCTTC. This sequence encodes CASSKQGASGYTF.

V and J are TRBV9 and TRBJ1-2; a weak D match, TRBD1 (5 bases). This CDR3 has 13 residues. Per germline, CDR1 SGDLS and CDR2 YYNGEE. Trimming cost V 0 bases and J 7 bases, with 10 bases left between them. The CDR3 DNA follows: TGTGCCAGCAGCGTAGAAGGGGCGCGTGGCTACACCTTC. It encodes CASSVEGARGYTF.

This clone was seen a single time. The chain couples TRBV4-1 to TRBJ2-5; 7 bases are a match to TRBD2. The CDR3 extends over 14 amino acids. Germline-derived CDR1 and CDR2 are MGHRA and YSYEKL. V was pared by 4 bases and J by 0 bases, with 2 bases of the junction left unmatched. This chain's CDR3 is CASSLGGDQETQYF. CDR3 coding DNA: TGCGCCAGCAGCCTTGGGGGGGACCAAGAGACCCAGTACTTC.

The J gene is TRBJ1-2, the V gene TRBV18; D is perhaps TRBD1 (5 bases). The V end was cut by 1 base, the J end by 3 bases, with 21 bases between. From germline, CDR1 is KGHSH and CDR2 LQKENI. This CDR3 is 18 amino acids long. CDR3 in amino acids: CASSPRTGGGRPDYGYTF. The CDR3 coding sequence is TGTGCCAGCTCACCACGAACCGGGGGAGGCAGACCCGACTATGGCTACACCTTC.

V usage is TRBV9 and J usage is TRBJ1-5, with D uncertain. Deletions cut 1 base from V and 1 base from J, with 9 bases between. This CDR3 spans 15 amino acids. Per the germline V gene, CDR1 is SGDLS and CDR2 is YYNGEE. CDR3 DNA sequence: TGTGCCAGCAGCGTATCTGGGTCGAGCAATCAGCCCCAGCATTTT. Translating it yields CASSVSGSSNQPQHF.

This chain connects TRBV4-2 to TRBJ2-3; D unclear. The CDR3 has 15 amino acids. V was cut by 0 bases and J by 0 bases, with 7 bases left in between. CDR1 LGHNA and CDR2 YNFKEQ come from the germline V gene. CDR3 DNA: TGTGCCAGCAGCCAAGAAGTTGCTAGCACAGATACGCAGTATTTT. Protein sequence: CASSQEVASTDTQYF.

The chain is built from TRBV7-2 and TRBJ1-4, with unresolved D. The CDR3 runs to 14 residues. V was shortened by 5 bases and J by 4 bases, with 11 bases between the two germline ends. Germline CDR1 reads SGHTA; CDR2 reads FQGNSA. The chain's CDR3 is CASSPGTYNEKLFF. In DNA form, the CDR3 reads TGTGCCAGCAGCCCCGGCACTTATAATGAAAAACTGTTTTTT.

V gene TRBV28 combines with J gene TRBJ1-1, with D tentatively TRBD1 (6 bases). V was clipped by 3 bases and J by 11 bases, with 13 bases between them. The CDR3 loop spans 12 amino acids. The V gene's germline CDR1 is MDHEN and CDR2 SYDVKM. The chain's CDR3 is CASSFQGRKAFF. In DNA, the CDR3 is TGTGCCAGCAGTTTCCAGGGGCGCAAGGCTTTCTTT.

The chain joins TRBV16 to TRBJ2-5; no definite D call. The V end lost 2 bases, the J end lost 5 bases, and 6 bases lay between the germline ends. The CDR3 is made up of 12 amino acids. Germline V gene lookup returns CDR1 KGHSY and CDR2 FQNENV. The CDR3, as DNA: TGTGCCAGCAGCCAAGCCACGGAGACCCAGTACTTC. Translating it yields CASSQATETQYF.

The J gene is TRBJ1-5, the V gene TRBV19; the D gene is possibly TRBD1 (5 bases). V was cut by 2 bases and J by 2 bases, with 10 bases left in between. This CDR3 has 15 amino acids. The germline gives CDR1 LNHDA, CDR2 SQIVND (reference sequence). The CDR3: CASSISGDGNQPQHF. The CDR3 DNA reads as TGTGCCAGTAGTATATCGGGGGACGGCAATCAGCCCCAGCATTTT.

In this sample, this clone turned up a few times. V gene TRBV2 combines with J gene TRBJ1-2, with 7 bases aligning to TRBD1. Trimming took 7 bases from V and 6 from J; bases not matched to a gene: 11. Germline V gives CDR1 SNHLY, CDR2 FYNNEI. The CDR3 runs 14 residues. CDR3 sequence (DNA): TGTGCCAGCACGAGGGACAGCCCCCCGAATGGCTACACCTTC. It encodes CASTRDSPPNGYTF.

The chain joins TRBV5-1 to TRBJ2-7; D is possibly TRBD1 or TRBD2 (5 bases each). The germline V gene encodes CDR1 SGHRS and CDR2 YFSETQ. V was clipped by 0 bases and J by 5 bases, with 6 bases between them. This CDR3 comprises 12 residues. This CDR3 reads CASSLGGDEQYF. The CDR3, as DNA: TGCGCCAGCAGCTTGGGAGGGGACGAGCAGTACTTC.

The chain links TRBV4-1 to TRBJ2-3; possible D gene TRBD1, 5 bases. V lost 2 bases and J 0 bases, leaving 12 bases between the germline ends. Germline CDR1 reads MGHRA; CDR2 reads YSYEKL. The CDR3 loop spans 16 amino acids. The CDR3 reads CASSQTQVTSTDTQYF. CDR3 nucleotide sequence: TGCGCCAGCAGCCAAACACAGGTGACTAGCACAGATACGCAGTATTTT.

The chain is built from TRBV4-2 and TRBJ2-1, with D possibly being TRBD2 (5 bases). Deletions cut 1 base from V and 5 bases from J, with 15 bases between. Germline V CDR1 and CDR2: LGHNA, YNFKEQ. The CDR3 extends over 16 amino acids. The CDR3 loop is CASSQVSLVGDNEQFF. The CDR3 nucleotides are TGTGCCAGCAGCCAAGTGAGCCTAGTGGGAGACAATGAGCAGTTCTTC.

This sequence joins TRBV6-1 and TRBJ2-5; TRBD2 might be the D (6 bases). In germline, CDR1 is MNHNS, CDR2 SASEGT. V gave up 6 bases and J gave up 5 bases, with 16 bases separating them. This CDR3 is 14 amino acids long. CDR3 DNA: TGTGCCAGCAGACTAGGACTACGCCAGGAGACCCAGTACTTC. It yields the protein CASRLGLRQETQYF.